Sequencing of this TCR beta chain was carried out in a study of T-cell memory formation after mild COVID-19. Study results and limitations: Cross-reactive memory seemingly joined, as some responding clones were found in pre-infection memory. The second-wave clones peaking on day 37 were not confirmed as SARS-CoV-2-specific. Among contracting clones, CD4+ were mainly CM/EM and CD8+ enriched in EMRA.

TCRdb processed the 5' RACE reads anew with MiXCR; each CDR3 protein has one entry. The data contain 450,000 or so distinct CDR3 sequences, around a quarter of them singletons. In this sample, this clonotype turned up a few times. Its antigen is not identified. The sequence was obtained from an adult woman who had mild COVID-19 (a few samples of this study predate the infection). Cell type and time point are not known. Sequences were obtained from PBMCs or a T cell subset sorted from them (not recorded which).

CDR3 loop: CASSQDPDSSAIEQFF. The DNA for the CDR3 is TGCGCCAGCAGCCAAGATCCGGACAGTTCTGCCATTGAGCAGTTCTTC. The V and J genes are TRBV4-1 and TRBJ2-1; weak D call: TRBD1 (6 bases). Germline loops: CDR1 MGHRA, CDR2 YSYEKL. CDR3 length: 16 residues. The germline V and J ends were trimmed by 0 bases and 9 bases, with 18 bases remaining between them.